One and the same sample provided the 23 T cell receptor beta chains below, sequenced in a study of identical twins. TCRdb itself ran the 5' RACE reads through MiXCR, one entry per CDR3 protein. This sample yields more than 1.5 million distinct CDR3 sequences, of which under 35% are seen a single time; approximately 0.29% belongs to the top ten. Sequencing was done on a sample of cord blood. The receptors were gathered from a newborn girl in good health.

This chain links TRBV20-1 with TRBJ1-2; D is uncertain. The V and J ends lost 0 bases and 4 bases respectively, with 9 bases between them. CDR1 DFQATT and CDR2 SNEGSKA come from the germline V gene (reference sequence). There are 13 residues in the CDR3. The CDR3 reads CSARDHFSYGYTF. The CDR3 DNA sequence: TGCAGTGCTAGAGATCATTTCAGCTATGGCTACACCTTC.

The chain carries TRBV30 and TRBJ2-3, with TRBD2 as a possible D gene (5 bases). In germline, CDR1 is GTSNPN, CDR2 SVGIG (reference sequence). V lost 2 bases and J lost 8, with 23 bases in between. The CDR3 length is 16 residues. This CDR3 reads CAWSIQLVPILGTQYF. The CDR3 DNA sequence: TGTGCCTGGAGTATCCAACTAGTCCCGATTCTGGGTACGCAGTATTTT. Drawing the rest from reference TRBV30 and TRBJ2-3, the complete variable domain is SQTIHQWPATLVQPVGSPLSLECTVEGTSNPNLYWYRQAAGRGLQLLFYSVGIGQISSEVPQNLSASRPQDRQFILSSKKLLLSDSGFYLCAWSIQLVPILGTQYFGPGTRLTVL.

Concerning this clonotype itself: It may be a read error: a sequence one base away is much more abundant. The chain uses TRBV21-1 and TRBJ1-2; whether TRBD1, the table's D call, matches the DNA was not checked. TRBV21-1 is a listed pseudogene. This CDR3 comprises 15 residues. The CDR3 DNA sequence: TGTGCCAGGAGCTCAGCCGGGCCGCTGAACTATGGCTACACCTTC. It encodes CARSSAGPLNYGYTF.

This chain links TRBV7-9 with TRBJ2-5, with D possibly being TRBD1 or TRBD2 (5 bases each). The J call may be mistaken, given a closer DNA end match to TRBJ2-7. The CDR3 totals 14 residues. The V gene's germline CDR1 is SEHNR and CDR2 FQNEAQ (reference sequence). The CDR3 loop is CASNDRDGRYEQYF. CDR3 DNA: TGTGCCAGCAACGACCGGGACGGACGTTACGAGCAGTACTTC.

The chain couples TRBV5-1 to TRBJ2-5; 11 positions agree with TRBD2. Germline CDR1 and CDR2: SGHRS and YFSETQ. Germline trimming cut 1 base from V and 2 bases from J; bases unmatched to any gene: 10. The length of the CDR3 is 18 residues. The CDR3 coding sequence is TGCGCCAGCAGCTTGCGGGCCCCTAGCGGGAGGAAGCAAGAGACCCAGTACTTC. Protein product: CASSLRAPSGRKQETQYF.

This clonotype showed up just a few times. CDR3 protein: CASSQGQGTSTDTQYF. CDR3 coding DNA: TGTGCCAGCAGCCAAGGGCAGGGCACTAGCACAGATACGCAGTATTTT. The chain carries TRBV4-2 and TRBJ2-3, with D possibly TRBD1 on 5 matching bases. The CDR3 sequence is 16 residues long. Trimming removed 1 base at V and 0 bases at J, with 11 bases between. The V gene's germline CDR1 is LGHNA and CDR2 YNFKEQ.

The CDR3 coding sequence is TGTGCCAGCAGCTTAGAGGGGACTAGCGGGGGAAATGAGCAGTTCTTC. Its translation: CASSLEGTSGGNEQFF. The V and J genes are TRBV7-2 and TRBJ2-1; TRBD2 matches at 14 bases. This CDR3 is built from 16 residues. The V and J ends lost 1 base and 7 bases, in that order; junction bases with no gene match: 3. Per germline, CDR1 SGHTA and CDR2 FQGNSA.

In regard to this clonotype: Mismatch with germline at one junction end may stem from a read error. CDR3 protein: CATGRENFAGELFF. The CDR3 DNA reads TGTGCCACCGGCAGGGAGAATTTTGCCGGGGAGCTGTTTTTT. This sequence joins TRBV15 and TRBJ2-2, with D perhaps matching TRBD1 or TRBD2 (5 bases each). CDR3 length: 14 amino acids. In germline, CDR1 is LNHNV, CDR2 YYDKDF (reference sequence). The whole variable domain, filled in from reference TRBV15 and TRBJ2-2, reads DAMVIQNPRYQVTQFGKPVTLSCSQTLNHNVMYWYQQKSSQAPKLLFHYYDKDFNNEADTPDNFQSRRPNTSFCFLDIRSPGLGDTAMYLCATGRENFAGELFFGEGSRLTVL.

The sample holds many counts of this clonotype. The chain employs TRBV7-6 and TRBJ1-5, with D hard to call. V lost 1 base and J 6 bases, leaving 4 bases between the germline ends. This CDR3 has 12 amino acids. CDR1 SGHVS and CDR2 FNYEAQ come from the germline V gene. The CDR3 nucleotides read TGTGCCAGCAGCTTAGGCCGTCAGCCCCAGCATTTT. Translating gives CASSLGRQPQHF.

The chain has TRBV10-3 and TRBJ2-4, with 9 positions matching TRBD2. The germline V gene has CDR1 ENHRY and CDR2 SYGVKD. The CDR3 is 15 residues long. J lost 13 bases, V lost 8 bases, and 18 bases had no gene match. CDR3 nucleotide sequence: TGTGCCATCTCTGGGGGACTAGCCCCCTACAATGAGCAGTACTTC. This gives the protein CAISGGLAPYNEQYF.

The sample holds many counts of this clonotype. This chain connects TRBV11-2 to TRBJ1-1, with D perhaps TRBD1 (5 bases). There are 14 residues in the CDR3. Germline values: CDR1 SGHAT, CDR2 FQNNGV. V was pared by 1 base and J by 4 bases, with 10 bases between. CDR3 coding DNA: TGTGCCAGCAGCTTAGGTCCGGGGGGCACTGAAGCTTTCTTT. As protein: CASSLGPGGTEAFF. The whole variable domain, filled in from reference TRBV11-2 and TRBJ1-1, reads EAGVAQSPRYKIIEKRQSVAFWCNPISGHATLYWYQQILGQGPKLLIQFQNNGVVDDSQLPKDRFSAERLKGVDSTLKIQPAKLEDSAVYLCASSLGPGGTEAFFGQGTRLTVV.

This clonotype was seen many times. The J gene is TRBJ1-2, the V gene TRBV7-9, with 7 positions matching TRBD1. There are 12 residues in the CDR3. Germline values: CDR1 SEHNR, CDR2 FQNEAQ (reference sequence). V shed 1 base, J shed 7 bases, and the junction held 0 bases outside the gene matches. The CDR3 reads CASSLGTGGYTF. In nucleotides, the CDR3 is TGTGCCAGCAGCTTAGGGACAGGTGGCTACACCTTC.

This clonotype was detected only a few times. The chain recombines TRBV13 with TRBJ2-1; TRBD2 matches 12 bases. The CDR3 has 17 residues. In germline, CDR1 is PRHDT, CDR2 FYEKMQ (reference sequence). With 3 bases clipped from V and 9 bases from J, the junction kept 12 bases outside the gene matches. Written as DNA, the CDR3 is TGTGCCAGCAGCTTTGAGTTCGAGACTAGCGGGAGAAGTGAGCAGTTCTTC. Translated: CASSFEFETSGRSEQFF.

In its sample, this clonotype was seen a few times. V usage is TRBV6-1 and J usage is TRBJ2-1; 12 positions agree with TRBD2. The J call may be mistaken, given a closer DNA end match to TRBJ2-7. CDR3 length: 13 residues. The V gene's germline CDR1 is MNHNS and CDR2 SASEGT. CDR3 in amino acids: CASRTSGNNEQYF. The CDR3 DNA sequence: TGTGCCAGCCGGACTAGCGGGAACAATGAGCAGTACTTC.

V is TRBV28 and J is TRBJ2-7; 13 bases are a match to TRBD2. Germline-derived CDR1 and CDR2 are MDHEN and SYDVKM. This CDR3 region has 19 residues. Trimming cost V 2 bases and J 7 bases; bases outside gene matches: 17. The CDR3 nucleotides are TGTGCCAGCAGTTTACCCTTAACTAGCGGGAGGGCCGGGGTCAATGAGCAGTACTTC. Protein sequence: CASSLPLTSGRAGVNEQYF.

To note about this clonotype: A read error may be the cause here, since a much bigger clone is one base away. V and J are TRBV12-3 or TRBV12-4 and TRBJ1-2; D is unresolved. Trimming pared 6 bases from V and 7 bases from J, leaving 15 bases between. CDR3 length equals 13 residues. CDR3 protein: CASSPDNGCGYTF. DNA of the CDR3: TGTGCCAGCAGCCCTGACAATGGCTGTGGCTACACCTTC.

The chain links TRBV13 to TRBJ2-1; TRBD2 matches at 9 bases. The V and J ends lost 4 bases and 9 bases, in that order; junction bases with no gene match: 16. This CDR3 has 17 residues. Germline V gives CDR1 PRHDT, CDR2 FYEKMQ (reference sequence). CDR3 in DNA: TGTGCCAGCAGCTCCTTTACCGGGACTAGCAGGAGGGGTGAGCAGTTCTTC. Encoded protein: CASSSFTGTSRRGEQFF.

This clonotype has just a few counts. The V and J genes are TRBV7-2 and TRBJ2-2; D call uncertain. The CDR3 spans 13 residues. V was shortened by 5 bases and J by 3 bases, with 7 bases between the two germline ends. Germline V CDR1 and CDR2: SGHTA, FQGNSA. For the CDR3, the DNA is TGTGCCAGCAGCCGCACCGACACCGGGGAGCTGTTTTTT. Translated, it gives CASSRTDTGELFF.

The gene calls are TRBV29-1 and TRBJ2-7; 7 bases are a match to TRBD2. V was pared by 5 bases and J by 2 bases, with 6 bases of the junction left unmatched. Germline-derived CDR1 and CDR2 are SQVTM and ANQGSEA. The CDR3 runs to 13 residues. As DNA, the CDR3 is TGCAGCGTTTCGCGGGGGATTACCTACGAGCAGTACTTC. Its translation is CSVSRGITYEQYF.

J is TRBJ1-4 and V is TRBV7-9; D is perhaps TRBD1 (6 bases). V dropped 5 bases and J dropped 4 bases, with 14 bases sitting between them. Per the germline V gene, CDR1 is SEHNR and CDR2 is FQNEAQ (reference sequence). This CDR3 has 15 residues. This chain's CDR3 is CASSGRGLINEKLFF. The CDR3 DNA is TGTGCCAGCAGCGGCAGGGGACTGATTAATGAAAAACTGTTTTTT.

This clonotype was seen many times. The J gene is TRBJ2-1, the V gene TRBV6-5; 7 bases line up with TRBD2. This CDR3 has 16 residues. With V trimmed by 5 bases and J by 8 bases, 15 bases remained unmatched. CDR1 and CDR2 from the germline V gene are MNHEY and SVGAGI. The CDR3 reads CASSHRAGSAPDEQFF. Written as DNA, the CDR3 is TGTGCCAGCAGTCATAGAGCGGGGTCCGCTCCGGATGAGCAGTTCTTC.

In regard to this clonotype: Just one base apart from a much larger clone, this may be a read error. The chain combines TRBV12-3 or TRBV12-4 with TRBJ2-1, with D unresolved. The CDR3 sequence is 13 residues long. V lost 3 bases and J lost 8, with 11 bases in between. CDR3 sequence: CASSLRTTDEQFF. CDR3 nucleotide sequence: TGTGCCAGCAGTTTGAGAACAACGGATGAGCAGTTCTTC.

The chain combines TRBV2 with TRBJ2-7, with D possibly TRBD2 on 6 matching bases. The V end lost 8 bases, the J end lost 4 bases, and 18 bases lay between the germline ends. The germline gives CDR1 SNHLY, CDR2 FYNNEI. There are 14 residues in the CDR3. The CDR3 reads CASGKMKAGYEQYF. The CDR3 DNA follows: TGTGCCAGCGGGAAAATGAAGGCGGGGTACGAGCAGTACTTC.